Below are 26 T cell receptor beta chains sequenced from a single sample in a study of cytotoxic CD8 clonotypes in ibrutinib-treated CLL. Generated by immunoSEQ multiplex PCR, the TCRdb table keeps only in-frame clones and is missing some. The repertoire holds roughly 250,000 clones, with around three quarters as singletons. Here the sequenced sample was PBMCs, taken after 24 months of ibrutinib treatment. The receptors derive from a human donor with chronic lymphocytic leukemia.

The CDR3 reads CAWSYNTEAFF. The CDR3 DNA is TGTGCCTGGAGTTACAACACTGAAGCTTTCTTT. V is TRBV30 and J is TRBJ1-1; no reliable D call. There are 11 residues in the CDR3. Deletions cut 2 bases from V and 2 bases from J, with 3 bases between. Germline V CDR1 and CDR2: GTSNPN, SVGIG (reference sequence).

Only a few counts were recorded for this clone. The chain uses TRBV2 and TRBJ2-1, with a weak D call TRBD2 (5 bases). This CDR3 contains 12 residues. From germline, CDR1 is SNHLY and CDR2 FYNNEI. V was shortened by 4 bases and J by 4 bases, with 5 bases between the two germline ends. CDR3 protein: CASSGRYNEQFF. CDR3 nucleotide sequence: TGTGCCAGCAGTGGGAGGTACAATGAGCAGTTCTTC.

In this sample, this clone turned up a few times. This chain uses TRBV11-2 with TRBJ1-5; possible D gene TRBD1, 5 bases. This CDR3 comprises 18 residues. CDR1 and CDR2 from the germline V gene are SGHAT and FQNNGV. Trimming left V 0 bases short and J 5 bases short, with 20 bases between. CDR3: CASSLDGTGTALDQPQHF. The CDR3 nucleotides are TGTGCCAGCAGCTTAGATGGCACCGGGACGGCACTTGATCAGCCCCAGCATTTT.

This clone was seen only once. The CDR3 DNA is TGCGCCAGCAGCTTGGGGCAGAATGAAAAACTGTTTTTT. Protein sequence: CASSLGQNEKLFF. The chain carries TRBV5-1 and TRBJ1-4; no definite D call. The CDR3 is 13 amino acids. V lost 0 bases, J lost 5 bases, and 5 bases lay in between. Germline values: CDR1 SGHRS, CDR2 YFSETQ.

Concerning this clone itself: Its ends do not fully match the called genes, so a read error is possible. The chain carries TRBV18 and TRBJ2-7, with D possibly being TRBD2 (6 bases). CDR1 is KGHSH, CDR2 LQKENI, per germline. This CDR3 has 13 amino acids. The DNA for the CDR3 is TGTGCCAGCTCAACACCCACGCGGGGCGAGCAGTACTTC. Translation: CASSTPTRGEQYF.

This clone was observed a few times. The J gene is TRBJ1-1, the V gene TRBV6-6, with unresolved D. The germline CDR1 and CDR2 sequences are MNHNY and SVGAGI (reference sequence). The CDR3 covers 12 residues. V was clipped by 2 bases and J by 6 bases, with 7 bases between them. CDR3 coding DNA: TGTGCCAGCAGTTACGAGAAGGCTGAAGCTTTCTTT. Protein: CASSYEKAEAFF.

This clone showed up just a few times. The chain uses TRBV2 and TRBJ2-5; perhaps TRBD1 as D (6 bases). Germline V CDR1 and CDR2: SNHLY, FYNNEI. CDR3 length equals 12 residues. With 7 bases removed from V and 5 bases from J, the gap between germline ends came to 11 bases. CDR3: CASNTGMETQYF. In DNA form, the CDR3 reads TGTGCCAGCAACACAGGGATGGAGACCCAGTACTTC.

The V call is TRBV5-1, the J call TRBJ2-7; no clear D. CDR3 length equals 15 residues. V lost 0 bases and J 4 bases, leaving 14 bases between the germline ends. The V gene's germline CDR1 is SGHRS and CDR2 YFSETQ. DNA of the CDR3: TGCGCCAGCAGCTTGGTTGCGAAGAGGCAATACGAGCAGTACTTC. Translated: CASSLVAKRQYEQYF.

The V gene is TRBV6-1, the J gene TRBJ1-1, with 7 bases that match TRBD1. Germline V gives CDR1 MNHNS, CDR2 SASEGT. This CDR3 is built from 13 residues. V shed 8 bases, J shed 1 base, and the junction held 4 bases outside the gene matches. The CDR3 nucleotides read TGTGCCAGCGAGGGGGCCGCGAACACTGAAGCTTTCTTT. It translates to CASEGAANTEAFF.

The chain recombines TRBV29-1 with TRBJ2-3; D is possibly TRBD1 or TRBD2 (5 bases each). Germline V lookup: CDR1 SQVTM, CDR2 ANQGSEA. CDR3 length equals 15 residues. Trimming took 4 bases from V and 2 from J, leaving 16 bases between them. CDR3 protein: CSVGDPGLNTDTQYF. DNA of the CDR3: TGCAGCGTTGGGGACCCGGGCCTAAACACAGATACGCAGTATTTT.

This sequence joins TRBV29-1 and TRBJ2-1; D remains ambiguous. The CDR3 extends over 13 amino acids. The V end lost 6 bases, the J end lost 7 bases, and 16 bases lay between the germline ends. From germline, CDR1 is SQVTM and CDR2 ANQGSEA. For the CDR3, the DNA is TGCAGCGTGTTTTTTCCGGACGGTAATGAGCAGTTCTTC. It translates to CSVFFPDGNEQFF.

This chain uses TRBV11-2 with TRBJ2-7; TRBD2 matches 7 bases. The germline V gene has CDR1 SGHAT and CDR2 FQNNGV. The V and J ends lost 0 bases and 3 bases, in that order; junction bases with no gene match: 5. The CDR3 contains 15 residues. DNA for the CDR3: TGTGCCAGCAGCTTAGACGGAGCGGGAATCTACGAGCAGTACTTC. This translates into CASSLDGAGIYEQYF.

This sequence joins TRBV25-1 and TRBJ2-7; TRBD2 might be the D (6 bases). The CDR3 is 13 residues long. Germline V lookup: CDR1 MGHDK, CDR2 SYGVNS. Trimming took off 7 bases at V and 4 bases at J, with 14 bases between the two ends. The CDR3 DNA follows: TGTGCCAGCAATCCCATGGGGGGATACGAGCAGTACTTC. It codes for CASNPMGGYEQYF.

This chain joins TRBV4-2 and TRBJ2-1; the D is unclear. Trimming stripped 1 base from V and 6 bases from J, with 1 base between. CDR3 length equals 11 residues. Germline V CDR1 and CDR2: LGHNA, YNFKEQ. The CDR3 DNA reads TGTGCCAGCAGCCAAGTCAATGAGCAGTTCTTC. This encodes CASSQVNEQFF.

This sequence joins TRBV29-1 and TRBJ2-7; the match to TRBD1 covers 9 bases. Per the germline V gene, CDR1 is SQVTM and CDR2 is ANQGSEA. This CDR3 is built from 15 residues. The ends lost 5 bases at V and 7 bases at J; junction bases unmatched: 15. Written as DNA, the CDR3 is TGCAGCGTTTCAAGTTTGGGACAGGGCGCTGTTGAGCAGTACTTC. Its protein is CSVSSLGQGAVEQYF.

The gene calls are TRBV19 and TRBJ2-1, with 14 bases aligning to TRBD2. Germline trimming cut 0 bases from V and 12 bases from J; bases unmatched to any gene: 4. The CDR3 has 15 residues. Germline assignment: CDR1 LNHDA and CDR2 SQIVND (reference sequence). Here the CDR3 reads CASSIEGTSGRSQFF. The CDR3 region has the DNA TGTGCCAGTAGTATAGAGGGGACTAGCGGGAGATCGCAGTTCTTC.

This chain connects TRBV27 to TRBJ2-1, with D possibly TRBD1 on 5 matching bases. This CDR3 has 12 residues. CDR1 and CDR2 (germline): MNHEY, SMNVEV (reference sequence). Trimming stripped 6 bases from V and 2 bases from J, with 5 bases between. The CDR3 loop is CASRQAYNEQFF. Here the CDR3 DNA reads TGTGCCAGCAGACAGGCCTACAATGAGCAGTTCTTC.

The genes are TRBV27 and TRBJ2-7; 13 positions agree with TRBD2. There are 15 residues in the CDR3. The trim removed 4 bases at V and 11 bases at J, leaving 11 bases unmatched. Germline CDR1 MNHEY, CDR2 SMNVEV (reference sequence). CDR3: CASSSGGLAGFSKYF. The CDR3 DNA reads as TGTGCCAGCAGTTCAGGGGGACTAGCGGGATTCTCCAAGTACTTC.

The DNA of the CDR3 is TGTGCCAGCAGCCCCCGTCCTCCGGAGGACACCGGGGAGCTGTTTTTT. Encoded protein: CASSPRPPEDTGELFF. J is TRBJ2-2 and V is TRBV4-2; D might be TRBD2 (5 bases). V lost 4 bases and J 3 bases, leaving 15 bases between the germline ends. Germline-derived CDR1 and CDR2 are LGHNA and YNFKEQ. The CDR3 has 16 amino acids.

The CDR3 DNA reads as TGTGCCAGCAGCTTCGCGGGAGCCTACAATGAGCAGTTCTTC. Encoded protein: CASSFAGAYNEQFF. This rearrangement joins TRBV13 to TRBJ2-1; TRBD2 matches 7 bases. The V gene's germline CDR1 is PRHDT and CDR2 FYEKMQ (reference sequence). The ends lost 3 bases at V and 2 bases at J; junction bases unmatched: 1. The CDR3 runs 14 residues.

This CDR3 reads CASSESSGHTGELFF. The CDR3 bases are TGTGCCAGCAGCGAGTCTAGCGGGCACACCGGGGAGCTGTTTTTT. The chain is built from TRBV5-4 and TRBJ2-2; TRBD2 agrees at 8 bases. The CDR3 covers 15 residues. Germline lookup yields CDR1 SGHNT and CDR2 YYREEE (reference sequence). The ends lost 4 bases at V and 3 bases at J; junction bases unmatched: 5.

The V gene is TRBV9, the J gene TRBJ2-1, with 10 bases identical to TRBD1. Trimming cost V 0 bases and J 7 bases; bases outside gene matches: 7. The CDR3 is 16 residues long. Per germline, CDR1 SGDLS and CDR2 YYNGEE. CDR3 amino acids: CASSVVDRGPRNEQFF. The DNA of the CDR3 is TGTGCCAGCAGCGTAGTCGACAGGGGGCCGAGGAATGAGCAGTTCTTC.

V and J are TRBV10-2 and TRBJ1-1; possibly TRBD1 for D (5 bases). Trimming removed 0 bases from V and 4 bases from J, with 15 bases in between. There are 16 residues in the CDR3. Germline lookup yields CDR1 WSHSY and CDR2 SAAADI. As DNA, the CDR3 is TGCGCCAGCAGTGAGTCTTGGAACCCGGGGACCACTGAAGCTTTCTTT. This gives the protein CASSESWNPGTTEAFF.

This clone occurred a few times. This chain connects TRBV29-1 to TRBJ1-1, with D perhaps matching TRBD1 (5 bases). This CDR3 is built from 13 residues. Germline V CDR1 and CDR2: SQVTM, ANQGSEA. The V end was cut by 5 bases, the J end by 0 bases, with 10 bases between. DNA of the CDR3: TGCAGCGTTTCGTCAGGGATGAACACTGAAGCTTTCTTT. Its translation is CSVSSGMNTEAFF.

The CDR3 nucleotides read TGTGCCAGCAGCTTACTGGCGGGACCGACCTACGAGCAGTACTTC. Translated, it gives CASSLLAGPTYEQYF. The chain is built from TRBV7-6 and TRBJ2-7; tentative D call: TRBD2 (6 bases). Germline loops: CDR1 SGHVS, CDR2 FNYEAQ. With 2 bases removed from V and 2 bases from J, the gap between germline ends came to 13 bases. This CDR3 comprises 15 residues.

For the CDR3, the DNA is TGTGCCAGCAGCTCCCCGGACGGTATAAGGTACGAGCAGTACTTC. Translated: CASSSPDGIRYEQYF. The chain carries TRBV7-8 and TRBJ2-7; D is unresolved. Germline assignment: CDR1 SGHVS and CDR2 FQNEAQ. The CDR3 extends over 15 amino acids. Trimming pared 4 bases from V and 4 bases from J, leaving 17 bases between.